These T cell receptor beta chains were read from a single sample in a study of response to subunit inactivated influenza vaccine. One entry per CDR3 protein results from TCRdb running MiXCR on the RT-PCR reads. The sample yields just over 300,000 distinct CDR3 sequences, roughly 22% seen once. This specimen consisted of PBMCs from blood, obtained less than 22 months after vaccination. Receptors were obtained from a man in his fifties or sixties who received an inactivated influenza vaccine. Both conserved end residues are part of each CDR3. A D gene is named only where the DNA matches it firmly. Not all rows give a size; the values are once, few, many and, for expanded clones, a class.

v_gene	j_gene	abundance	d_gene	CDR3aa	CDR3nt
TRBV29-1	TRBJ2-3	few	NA	CSFAPTGGTDTQYF	TGCAGCTTTGCACCCACAGGAGGCACAGATACGCAGTATTTT
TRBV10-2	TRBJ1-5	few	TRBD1	CASGQGRDQPQHF	TGCGCCAGCGGACAGGGGAGGGATCAGCCCCAGCATTTT
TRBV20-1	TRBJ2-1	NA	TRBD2	CSAREYLAGKNNEQFF	TGCAGTGCTAGAGAGTATCTAGCGGGTAAAAACAATGAGCAGTTCTTC
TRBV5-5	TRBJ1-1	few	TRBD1	CASNPGTGNTEAFF	TGTGCCAGCAACCCCGGGACAGGGAACACTGAAGCTTTCTTT
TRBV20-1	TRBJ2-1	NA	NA	CSAREYSYNEQFF	TGCAGTGCTAGGGAATATTCCTACAATGAGCAGTTCTTC
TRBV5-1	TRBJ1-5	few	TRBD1	CASSFGTENQPQHF	TGCGCCAGCAGCTTTGGGACAGAAAATCAGCCCCAGCATTTT
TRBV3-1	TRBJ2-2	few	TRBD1	CASSPSGTGEAGELFF	TGTGCCAGCAGCCCTTCCGGGACAGGGGAGGCCGGGGAGCTGTTTTTT
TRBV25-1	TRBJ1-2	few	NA	CASRRTDGVYGYTF	TGTGCCAGCAGACGGACGGACGGGGTTTATGGCTACACCTTC
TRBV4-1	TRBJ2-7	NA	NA	CASSPQGGAYEQYF	TGCGCCAGCAGCCCCCAGGGCGGCGCCTACGAGCAGTACTTC
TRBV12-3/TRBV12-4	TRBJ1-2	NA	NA	CASSFVGQGGYTF	TGTGCCAGCAGTTTTGTGGGACAAGGAGGCTACACCTTC
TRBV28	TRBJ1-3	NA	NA	CASNSDSGNTIYF	TGTGCCAGCAATAGCGACAGCGGAAACACCATATATTTT
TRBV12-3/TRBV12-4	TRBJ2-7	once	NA	CASSIGGPYEQYF	TGTGCCAGCAGCATTGGGGGGCCTTACGAGCAGTACTTC
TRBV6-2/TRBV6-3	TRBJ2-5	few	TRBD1	CASSYSGQVGETQYF	TGTGCCAGCAGTTACTCGGGACAGGTCGGGGAGACCCAGTACTTC
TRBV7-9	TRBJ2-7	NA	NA	CASSSAEYEQYF	TGTGCCAGCAGTTCGGCAGAGTACGAGCAGTACTTC
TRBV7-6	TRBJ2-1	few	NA	CASSLSLNNEQFF	TGTGCCAGCAGCTTATCCTTAAACAATGAGCAGTTCTTC
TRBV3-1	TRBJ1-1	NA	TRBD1	CASGGQAREAFF	TGTGCCAGCGGAGGACAGGCCCGAGAAGCTTTCTTT
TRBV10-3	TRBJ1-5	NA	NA	CAISESIVRGDQPQHF	TGTGCCATCAGTGAGTCGATTGTACGGGGGGACCAGCCCCAGCATTTT
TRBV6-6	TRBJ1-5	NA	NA	CASGGQRNQPQHF	TGTGCCAGCGGAGGACAGAGGAATCAGCCCCAGCATTTT
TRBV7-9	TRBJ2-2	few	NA	CASSLIGFTGELFF	TGTGCCAGCAGCTTAATCGGTTTCACCGGGGAGCTGTTTTTT
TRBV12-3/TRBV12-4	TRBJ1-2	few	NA	CASSSLVGRANYGYTF	TGTGCCAGCAGTTCCCTCGTGGGGCGAGCTAACTATGGCTACACCTTC
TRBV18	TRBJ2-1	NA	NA	CASSDRDRNYNEQFF	TGTGCCAGCTCAGACCGGGACCGAAACTACAATGAGCAGTTCTTC
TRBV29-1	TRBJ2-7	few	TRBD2	CSVEGTSGRSEQYF	TGCAGCGTTGAAGGTACTAGCGGGAGAAGCGAGCAGTACTTC
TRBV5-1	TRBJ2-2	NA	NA	CASSLAGRRSGELFF	TGCGCCAGCAGCTTGGCTGGCAGGCGATCCGGGGAGCTGTTTTTT
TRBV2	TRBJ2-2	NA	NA	CASSLDRTTGELFF	TGTGCCAGCAGTCTGGACCGGACGACCGGGGAGCTGTTTTTT
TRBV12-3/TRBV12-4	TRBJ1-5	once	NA	CASSFGGSPNQAQHF	TGTGCCAGCAGCTTTGGGGGGAGCCCCAATCAGGCCCAGCATTTT